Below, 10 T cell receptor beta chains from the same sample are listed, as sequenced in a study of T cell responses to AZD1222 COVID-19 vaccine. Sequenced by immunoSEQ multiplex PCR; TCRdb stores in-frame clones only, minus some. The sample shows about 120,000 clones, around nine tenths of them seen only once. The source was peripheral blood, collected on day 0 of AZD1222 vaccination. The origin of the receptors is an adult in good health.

CDR3 residues: CASSLDTGEDTEAFF. CDR3 in DNA: TGTGCCAGCAGCTTAGATACAGGGGAGGACACTGAAGCTTTCTTT. The chain joins TRBV11-1 to TRBJ1-1, with TRBD1 matching 7 bases. The CDR3 contains 15 residues. Germline V gene data show CDR1 as SGHAT and CDR2 as FQDESV (reference sequence). Trimming removed 1 base from V and 3 bases from J; junction bases left unmatched: 5.

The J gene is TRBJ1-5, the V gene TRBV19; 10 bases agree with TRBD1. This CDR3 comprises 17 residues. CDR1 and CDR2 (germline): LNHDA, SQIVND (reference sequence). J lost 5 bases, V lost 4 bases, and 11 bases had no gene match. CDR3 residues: CASSTPRQGAPDQPQHF. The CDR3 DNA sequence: TGTGCCAGTAGTACCCCTCGACAGGGGGCCCCGGATCAGCCCCAGCATTTT.

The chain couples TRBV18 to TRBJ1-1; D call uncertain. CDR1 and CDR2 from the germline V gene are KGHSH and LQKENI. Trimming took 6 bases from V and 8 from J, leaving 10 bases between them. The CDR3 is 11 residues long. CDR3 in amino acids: CASSTQLEAFF. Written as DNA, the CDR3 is TGTGCCAGCTCGACACAGCTGGAAGCTTTCTTT.

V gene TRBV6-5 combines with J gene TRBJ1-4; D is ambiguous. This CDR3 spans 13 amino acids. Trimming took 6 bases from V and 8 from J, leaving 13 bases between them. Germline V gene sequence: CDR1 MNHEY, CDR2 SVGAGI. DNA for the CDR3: TGTGCCAGCAGCCCCCCCGGAGGGGAAAAACTGTTTTTT. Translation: CASSPPGGEKLFF.

The CDR3, as DNA: TGTGCCAGCAGCTTAGTAGGAAGGAGGGATGAGCAGTTCTTC. Translated, it gives CASSLVGRRDEQFF. The chain couples TRBV7-8 to TRBJ2-1; D is perhaps TRBD2 (6 bases). V was cut by 1 base and J by 8 bases, with 12 bases left in between. The germline gives CDR1 SGHVS, CDR2 FQNEAQ. The CDR3 is made up of 14 amino acids.

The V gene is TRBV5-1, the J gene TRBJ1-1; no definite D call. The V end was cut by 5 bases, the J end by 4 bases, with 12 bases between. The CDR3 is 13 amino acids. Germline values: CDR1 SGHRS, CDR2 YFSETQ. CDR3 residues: CASSPLAGTEAFF. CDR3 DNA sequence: TGCGCCAGCAGTCCCTTGGCTGGCACTGAAGCTTTCTTT.

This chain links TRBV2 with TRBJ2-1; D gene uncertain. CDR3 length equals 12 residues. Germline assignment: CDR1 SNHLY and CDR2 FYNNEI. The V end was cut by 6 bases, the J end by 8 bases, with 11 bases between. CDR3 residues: CASRAYGDEQFF. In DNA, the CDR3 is TGTGCCAGCAGGGCCTATGGCGATGAGCAGTTCTTC.

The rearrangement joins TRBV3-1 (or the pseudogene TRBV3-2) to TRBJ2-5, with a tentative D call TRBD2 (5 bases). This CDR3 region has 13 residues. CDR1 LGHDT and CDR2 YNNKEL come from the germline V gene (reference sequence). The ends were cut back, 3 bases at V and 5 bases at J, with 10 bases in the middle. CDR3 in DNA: TGTGCCAGCAGCCAGTCCGGCGGGGAGACCCAGTACTTC. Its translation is CASSQSGGETQYF.

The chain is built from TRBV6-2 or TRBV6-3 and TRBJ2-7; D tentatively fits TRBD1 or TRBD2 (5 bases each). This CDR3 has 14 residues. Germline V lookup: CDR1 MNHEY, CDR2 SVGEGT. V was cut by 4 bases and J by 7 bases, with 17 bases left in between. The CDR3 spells CASSWGTPAGEQYF. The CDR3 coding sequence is TGTGCCAGCAGTTGGGGGACCCCGGCTGGGGAGCAGTACTTC.

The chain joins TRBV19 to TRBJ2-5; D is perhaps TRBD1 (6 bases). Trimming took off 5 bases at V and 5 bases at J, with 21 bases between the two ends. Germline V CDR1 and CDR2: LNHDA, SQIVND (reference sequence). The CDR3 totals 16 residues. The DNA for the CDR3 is TGTGCCAGTAGTCCCGCCTTCTTGGCAGGGGAGGAGACCCAGTACTTC. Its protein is CASSPAFLAGEETQYF.